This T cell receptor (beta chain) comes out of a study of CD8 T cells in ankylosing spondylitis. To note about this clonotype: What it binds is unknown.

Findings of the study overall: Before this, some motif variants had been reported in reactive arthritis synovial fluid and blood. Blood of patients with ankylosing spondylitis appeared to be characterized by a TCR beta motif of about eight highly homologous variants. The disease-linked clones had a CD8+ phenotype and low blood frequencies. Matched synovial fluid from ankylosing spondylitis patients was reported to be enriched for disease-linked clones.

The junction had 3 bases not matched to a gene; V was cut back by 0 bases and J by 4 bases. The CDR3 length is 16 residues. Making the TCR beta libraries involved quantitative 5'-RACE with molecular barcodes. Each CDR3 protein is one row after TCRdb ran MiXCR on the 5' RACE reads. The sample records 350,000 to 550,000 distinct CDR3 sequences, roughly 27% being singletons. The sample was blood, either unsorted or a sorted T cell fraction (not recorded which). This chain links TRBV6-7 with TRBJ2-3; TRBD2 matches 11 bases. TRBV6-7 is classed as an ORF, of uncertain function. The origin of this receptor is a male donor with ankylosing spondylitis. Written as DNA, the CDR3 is TGTGCCAGCAGTTACTCAGCTAGCGGGAGGCCAGATACGCAGTATTTT. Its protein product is CASSYSASGRPDTQYF.